Described below is a single TCR beta chain sequence and its context. Per the germline V gene, CDR1 is SGHRS and CDR2 is YFSETQ. The CDR3 totals 16 residues. Trimming removed 4 bases from V and 2 bases from J; junction bases left unmatched: 4. TCRdb's copy holds only in-frame clones and misses some; the assay was immunoSEQ multiplex PCR. The repertoire holds about 110,000 clones, under 95% seen once, with roughly 1.7% in the top ten. The data stem from a study of T cell changes during pregnancy in multiple sclerosis. The input for sequencing was peripheral blood, taken after pregnancy. The sequence came from a female donor with multiple sclerosis, enrolled in a pregnancy study. The J gene is TRBJ2-3, the V gene TRBV5-1; 13 nucleotides align to TRBD2. The CDR3 region is CASSLGLAGDTDTQYF. The DNA of the CDR3 is TGCGCCAGCAGCCTAGGACTAGCGGGAGACACAGATACGCAGTATTTT.